These 20 T cell receptor beta chains share one sample of origin, sequenced in a study of shared T cell receptors in the human thymus. TCRdb's copy holds only in-frame clones and misses some; the assay was immunoSEQ multiplex PCR. The table lists some 700,000 clones, approximately 83% of them singletons. These same records also appear under a second study, on human thymus T cells.

The sample was thymocytes. All receptors come from a girl less than two years old with a congenital heart defect.

The rearrangement links TRBV14 to TRBJ1-1, with D possibly TRBD1 on 6 matching bases. The CDR3 runs to 12 residues. Trimming took 5 bases from V and 9 from J, leaving 13 bases between them. Looked up from germline, CDR1 is SGHDN and CDR2 is FVKESK. The CDR3 spells CASSGRQAKAFF. CDR3 DNA: TGTGCCAGCAGCGGACGACAGGCGAAAGCTTTCTTT.

The table lists this clone with a few counts. This chain links TRBV18 with TRBJ1-2; 7 bases map to TRBD1. Looked up from germline, CDR1 is KGHSH and CDR2 is LQKENI. The CDR3 runs 14 residues. J was trimmed by 5 bases and V by 5 bases; bases with no gene match: 8. CDR3 DNA sequence: TGTGCCAGCTCAGAAGAAACAGGGGATTATGGCTACACCTTC. Translated: CASSEETGDYGYTF.

This clone appeared a few times. The J gene is TRBJ1-3, the V gene TRBV7-2; D unresolved. The CDR3 extends over 16 amino acids. CDR1 and CDR2 (germline): SGHTA, FQGNSA. Trimming pared 5 bases from V and 0 bases from J, leaving 14 bases between. The CDR3 region has the DNA TGTGCCAGCAGCCCCCCGTGGCGGAACTCTGGAAACACCATATATTTT. It encodes CASSPPWRNSGNTIYF. Supplemented by reference TRBV7-2 and TRBJ1-3, the full variable domain reads GAGVSQSPSNKVTEKGKDVELRCDPISGHTALYWYRQSLGQGLEFLIYFQGNSAPDKSGLPSDRFSAERTGGSVSTLTIQRTQQEDSAVYLCASSPPWRNSGNTIYFGEGSWLTVV.

The chain joins TRBV29-1 to TRBJ2-1; 7 bases match TRBD1. CDR1 is SQVTM and CDR2 is ANQGSEA in the germline V gene. V lost 7 bases to trimming and J lost 0 bases; unmatched junction nucleotides: 9. The CDR3 sequence is 15 residues long. CDR3 protein: CSGGSDRASYNEQFF. CDR3 bases: TGCAGCGGTGGAAGCGACAGGGCCTCCTACAATGAGCAGTTCTTC.

CDR3 sequence: CASSLEDGRGEAFF. The CDR3 nucleotides read TGCGCCAGCAGCTTGGAAGACGGCCGGGGAGAAGCTTTCTTT. The chain is built from TRBV5-1 and TRBJ1-1; D gene uncertain. Germline-derived CDR1 and CDR2 are SGHRS and YFSETQ. V lost 0 bases to trimming and J lost 8 bases, with 14 bases between them. CDR3 size: 14 residues.

The V gene is TRBV19, the J gene TRBJ1-1; D remains unclear. V was pared by 2 bases and J by 4 bases, with 14 bases between. The CDR3 consists of 15 residues. Germline CDR1 LNHDA, CDR2 SQIVND (reference sequence). The CDR3 is CASSINEGRGTEAFF. CDR3 DNA sequence: TGTGCCAGTAGTATAAACGAGGGCCGGGGCACTGAAGCTTTCTTT.

The chain links TRBV6-6 to TRBJ1-1, with D possibly matching TRBD1 (5 bases). The CDR3 has 16 residues. The V and J ends lost 7 bases and 4 bases respectively, with 22 bases between them. The germline V gene encodes CDR1 MNHNY and CDR2 SVGAGI (reference sequence). The CDR3 region has the DNA TGTGCCAGCATACAGCGGGCCCGGGGCGAGGGCACTGAAGCTTTCTTT. Translating gives CASIQRARGEGTEAFF.

The rearrangement joins TRBV5-1 to TRBJ1-5; D is possibly TRBD1 (6 bases). V lost 4 bases and J lost 5, with 13 bases in between. The germline CDR1 and CDR2 sequences are SGHRS and YFSETQ. This CDR3 comprises 14 residues. This CDR3 reads CASSPTPGDQPQHF. In DNA form, the CDR3 reads TGCGCCAGCAGCCCGACGCCAGGGGATCAGCCCCAGCATTTT.

The gene calls are TRBV28 and TRBJ2-3, with 9 bases fitting TRBD2. Losses at the gene ends were 2 bases for V and 5 bases for J; bases not matched to a gene: 11. CDR1 is MDHEN, CDR2 SYDVKM, per germline. The CDR3 spans 17 residues. As DNA, the CDR3 is TGTGCCAGCAGTTTAGGGGTCCGCGGGGGGGCAGGAGATACGCAGTATTTT. Its protein is CASSLGVRGGAGDTQYF. Combining the CDR3 with reference TRBV28 and TRBJ2-3 gives the whole variable domain DVKVTQSSRYLVKRTGEKVFLECVQDMDHENMFWYRQDPGLGLRLIYFSYDVKMKEKGDIPEGYSVSREKKERFSLILESASTNQTSMYLCASSLGVRGGAGDTQYFGPGTRLTVL.

This chain connects TRBV2 to TRBJ2-5; 7 bases match TRBD1. The length of the CDR3 is 16 residues. V shed 6 bases and J 3 bases; nucleotides not matched to a gene: 13. In germline, CDR1 is SNHLY, CDR2 FYNNEI. CDR3 region: CASSGLRDSNKETQYF. CDR3 nucleotide sequence: TGTGCCAGCAGCGGACTCCGGGACAGCAACAAAGAGACCCAGTACTTC. Full variable domain (remainder filled in from reference TRBV2 and TRBJ2-5): EPEVTQTPSHQVTQMGQEVILRCVPISNHLYFYWYRQILGQKVEFLVSFYNNEISEKSEIFDDQFSVERPDGSNFTLKIRSTKLEDSAMYFCASSGLRDSNKETQYFGPGTRLLVL.

This chain links TRBV5-1 with TRBJ2-1; no firm D call. Germline V lookup: CDR1 SGHRS, CDR2 YFSETQ. This CDR3 spans 16 amino acids. V lost 0 bases and J 2 bases, leaving 12 bases between the germline ends. The CDR3, as DNA: TGCGCCAGCAGCTTGGGATTGTTGGAGCCCTACAATGAGCAGTTCTTC. Translated, it gives CASSLGLLEPYNEQFF.

CDR3 in amino acids: CASSLRPGMREQYF. CDR3 DNA sequence: TGCGCCAGCAGCTTGCGGCCAGGGATGAGGGAGCAGTACTTC. The V and J genes are TRBV5-1 and TRBJ2-7, with D perhaps TRBD1 (5 bases). V was cut by 1 base and J by 7 bases, with 15 bases left in between. This CDR3 is 14 amino acids long. Germline loops: CDR1 SGHRS, CDR2 YFSETQ.

The table lists this clone with a few counts. The V and J genes are TRBV5-5 and TRBJ2-7; 9 bases agree with TRBD1. The V segment lost 4 bases and the J segment 0 bases; nucleotides outside the gene matches: 11. The germline V gene has CDR1 SGHKS and CDR2 YYEKEE (reference sequence). The CDR3 length is 17 residues. CDR3 nucleotides: TGTGCCAGCAGCGCCAATAGGGACAGGGAGTTCTCCTACGAGCAGTACTTC. Translation: CASSANRDREFSYEQYF.

The chain links TRBV29-1 to TRBJ2-2; D perhaps matches TRBD2 (7 bases). Germline assignment: CDR1 SQVTM and CDR2 ANQGSEA. The V gene lost 4 bases and the J gene lost 4 bases, with 10 bases spanning the gap. This CDR3 has 13 amino acids. The CDR3 DNA follows: TGCAGCGTTGTTAGGGGGGGCACCGGGGAGCTGTTTTTT. As protein: CSVVRGGTGELFF.

This chain connects TRBV15 to TRBJ1-5; a weak D match, TRBD1 (5 bases). In germline, CDR1 is LNHNV, CDR2 YYDKDF (reference sequence). This CDR3 region has 16 residues. Trimming cost V 0 bases and J 6 bases, with 15 bases left between them. The CDR3 DNA reads TGTGCCACCAGCAGAGATCTAGGCGGGGGACGTCAGCCCCAGCATTTT. It specifies CATSRDLGGGRQPQHF.

This clone came up a few times. This rearrangement joins TRBV4-1 to TRBJ1-2; D is undetermined. V was shortened by 5 bases and J by 2 bases, with 21 bases between the two germline ends. The germline V gene has CDR1 MGHRA and CDR2 YSYEKL. The CDR3 runs to 17 residues. The CDR3: CASSVRFECVVNYGYTF. CDR3 sequence (DNA): TGCGCCAGCAGCGTACGCTTCGAGTGTGTCGTAAACTATGGCTACACCTTC.

CDR3 region: CASSLIVPGRDNEQFF. The CDR3 region has the DNA TGTGCCAGCAGCTTAATCGTGCCAGGGAGGGACAATGAGCAGTTCTTC. The rearrangement uses TRBV7-3 and TRBJ2-1; 7 bases align to TRBD2. This CDR3 spans 16 amino acids. The V gene's germline CDR1 is SGHTA and CDR2 FQGTGA. The V and J ends lost 1 base and 5 bases, in that order; junction bases with no gene match: 8.

Concerning this clone: Relative to the germline gene, one junction end is altered; a read error may explain this. The same CDR3 arises from other DNA sequences in this sample as well. The V gene is TRBV29-1, the J gene TRBJ1-1; 8 bases map to TRBD1. Germline V gene sequence: CDR1 SQVTM, CDR2 ANQGSEA. The CDR3 runs 13 residues. CDR3 nucleotide sequence: TGCAGCGTGGAAGACAGGGGAAACACTGAAGCTTTCTTT. As protein: CSVEDRGNTEAFF.

V is TRBV5-1 and J is TRBJ2-5, with 14 bases fitting TRBD2. The germline gives CDR1 SGHRS, CDR2 YFSETQ. This CDR3 is 16 amino acids long. Unmatched junction bases numbered 4, after V lost 4 bases and J lost 2 bases. In nucleotides, the CDR3 is TGCGCCAGCAGCCGTTGGACTAGCGGGGGGCAAGAGACCCAGTACTTC. It is translated as CASSRWTSGGQETQYF.

The chain carries TRBV21-1 and TRBJ1-1. TRBV21-1 is assigned pseudogene status. CDR3 length: 10 residues. CDR3 residues: CASPLSGAFF. The CDR3 DNA sequence: TGTGCCAGCCCCTTATCGGGAGCTTTCTTT.